A selection of T cell receptor beta chains follows, all from one sample in a study of control samples from healthy donors and cancer patients. Libraries were prepared by immunoSEQ multiplex PCR; TCRdb keeps only in-frame clonotypes and omits some of them. The data hold around 19,000 clones, with around 83% observed a single time. The sequenced sample consisted of PBMCs. These receptors came from an elderly man with head and neck cancer. The CDR3 runs from the conserved cysteine through the conserved F or W. The order of the fields is J gene, V gene, D gene, clone size, CDR3 protein, CDR3 DNA. D genes are given only for firm matches. The size entry is marked missing in some rows and otherwise reads once, few, many or a size class.

TRBJ2-7 | TRBV5-1 | - | - | CASSMGHTNYEQYF | TGCGCCAGCAGCATGGGACATACCAACTACGAGCAGTACTTC
TRBJ2-1 | TRBV29-1 | - | - | CSAPNTGNEQFF | TGCAGCGCGCCCAACACCGGCAATGAGCAGTTCTTC
TRBJ1-1 | TRBV7-6 | - | - | CASSLSGEAFF | TGTGCCAGCAGCTTATCGGGTGAAGCTTTCTTT
TRBJ2-5 | TRBV4-3 | TRBD1 | - | CASSQNRGETQYF | TGCGCCAGCAGCCAAAACAGGGGTGAGACCCAGTACTTC
TRBJ2-4 | TRBV19 | - | - | CASSIGGGKNIQYF | TGTGCCAGTAGTATAGGAGGGGGTAAAAACATTCAGTACTTC
TRBJ2-7 | TRBV4-1 | - | - | CASSQVELGAPYF | TGCGCCAGCAGCCAAGTAGAATTGGGGGCGCCGTACTTC
TRBJ1-1 | TRBV5-1 | TRBD1 | once | CASKTGMNTEAFF | TGCGCCAGCAAGACAGGGATGAACACTGAAGCTTTCTTT
TRBJ2-2 | TRBV13 | TRBD2 | - | CASSVARGLATNTGELFF | TGTGCCAGCAGCGTGGCAAGAGGACTAGCGACGAACACCGGGGAGCTGTTTTTT
TRBJ2-3 | TRBV11-3 | - | once | CASSPGASYHPSDTDTQYF | TGTGCCAGCAGCCCCGGGGCAAGTTATCACCCGTCGGACACAGATACGCAGTATTTT
TRBJ2-3 | TRBV5-5 | TRBD2 | - | CASSLPGGADTQYF | TGTGCCAGCAGCTTGCCGGGGGGAGCAGATACGCAGTATTTT
TRBJ1-4 | TRBV30 | - | few | CAWSVWTNEKLFF | TGTGCCTGGAGTGTATGGACAAATGAAAAACTGTTTTTT
TRBJ1-6 | TRBV4-1 | - | once | CASSQDRRDTFNSPLHF | TGCGCCAGCAGCCAAGATCGTCGGGACACTTTTAATTCACCCCTCCACTTT
TRBJ1-6 | TRBV19 | TRBD1 | - | CASRRQGDSYNSPLHF | TGTGCCAGTAGAAGACAGGGGGACTCCTATAATTCACCCCTCCACTTT
TRBJ2-5 | TRBV4-3 | TRBD1 | - | CASSEETGGYETQYF | TGCGCCAGCAGCGAGGAGACAGGGGGCTACGAGACCCAGTACTTC
TRBJ2-1 | TRBV4-3 | TRBD1 | - | CASSQDGQGVGNEQFF | TGCGCCAGCAGCCAAGATGGACAGGGTGTTGGCAATGAGCAGTTCTTC
TRBJ2-5 | TRBV5-4 | - | - | CASSPGGGGQETQYF | TGTGCCAGCAGCCCTGGCGGAGGGGGCCAAGAGACCCAGTACTTC
TRBJ2-1 | TRBV2 | TRBD2 | - | CASSATSGDYNEQFF | TGTGCCAGCAGTGCCACTAGCGGAGACTACAATGAGCAGTTCTTC
TRBJ2-6 | TRBV2 | TRBD1 | once | CASSPGTGGVGGANVLTF | TGTGCCAGCAGCCCCGGGACAGGGGGCGTCGGCGGGGCCAACGTCCTGACTTTC
TRBJ1-6 | TRBV5-1 | - | - | CASSNGASNSPLHF | TGCGCCAGCAGTAACGGGGCTTCTAATTCACCCCTCCACTTT
TRBJ1-2 | TRBV5-1 | - | once | CASSLEEGTTGGYTF | TGCGCCAGCAGCCTGGAGGAGGGGACTACTGGTGGCTACACCTTC
TRBJ1-2 | TRBV6-5 | TRBD1 | - | CASTGTANYGYTF | TGTGCCAGTACCGGGACAGCTAACTATGGCTACACCTTC
TRBJ2-5 | TRBV5-6 | TRBD1 | - | CASSLASTGALEETQYF | TGTGCCAGCAGCTTGGCCTCGACAGGGGCTTTAGAAGAGACCCAGTACTTC
TRBJ1-4 | TRBV19 | - | - | CASRNQAGLHEKLFF | TGTGCCAGTAGGAATCAGGCAGGGTTGCATGAAAAACTGTTTTTT
TRBJ2-2 | TRBV10-1 | TRBD2 | - | CASRSGSRTGELFF | TGCGCCAGCAGAAGCGGGAGTAGGACCGGGGAGCTGTTTTTT
TRBJ1-2 | TRBV27 | - | - | CASSFLPANYGYTF | TGTGCCAGCAGTTTTCTCCCAGCTAACTATGGCTACACCTTC
TRBJ2-7 | TRBV21-1 | - | - | CASSSMPYSYEQYF | TGTGCCAGCAGTTCAATGCCTTACTCCTACGAGCAGTACTTC
TRBJ1-2 | TRBV9 | - | - | CASSVAPGSGNYGYTF | TGTGCCAGCAGCGTAGCGCCCGGGTCCGGTAACTATGGCTACACCTTC
TRBJ2-1 | TRBV7-2 | TRBD2 | - | CASSLLSQRGEEFF | TGTGCCAGCAGCTTACTTTCCCAGCGGGGGGAGGAGTTCTTC
TRBJ1-1 | TRBV5-1 | - | - | CASSLGQAYVNTEAFF | TGCGCCAGCAGCTTGGGACAGGCGTATGTGAACACTGAAGCTTTCTTT
TRBJ1-1 | TRBV10-1 | - | - | CASKVSRDAEAFF | TGCGCCAGCAAGGTCTCCAGGGATGCTGAAGCTTTCTTT
TRBJ2-5 | TRBV11-2 | - | - | CASSPGDGGGKTQYF | TGTGCCAGCAGCCCCGGAGACGGGGGCGGAAAGACCCAGTACTTC
TRBJ2-5 | TRBV29-1 | - | - | CSVDRLGVETQYF | TGCAGCGTTGACAGGTTGGGGGTTGAGACCCAGTACTTC
TRBJ1-1 | TRBV6-6 | - | - | CASSIVAEAFF | TGTGCCAGCAGTATAGTTGCTGAAGCTTTCTTT
TRBJ1-2 | TRBV4-1 | - | - | CASSQISQGHYGYTF | TGCGCCAGCAGCCAGATATCCCAGGGGCATTATGGCTACACCTTC
TRBJ2-2 | TRBV19 | TRBD1 | - | CASSWTGEHGELFF | TGTGCCAGTAGTTGGACAGGGGAACACGGGGAGCTGTTTTTT
TRBJ1-3 | TRBV3-1/TRBV3-2 | - | few | CASSHPPAGNTIYF | TGTGCCAGCAGCCATCCCCCGGCAGGAAACACCATATATTTT
TRBJ1-3 | TRBV9 | - | - | CASSVAGSSGNTIYF | TGTGCCAGCAGCGTAGCTGGGTCCTCTGGAAACACCATATATTTT
TRBJ2-5 | TRBV5-1 | - | - | CASSPGVQETQYF | TGCGCCAGCAGCCCGGGAGTCCAAGAGACCCAGTACTTC
TRBJ2-1 | TRBV7-3 | - | once | CASSGRGLTGDEQFF | TGTGCCAGCAGCGGCCGGGGACTTACAGGGGATGAGCAGTTCTTC
TRBJ1-1 | TRBV27 | TRBD1 | - | CASGYRDRGKRTEAFF | TGTGCCAGCGGATACCGGGACAGGGGGAAGAGGACTGAAGCTTTCTTT
TRBJ1-1 | TRBV7-2 | - | - | CASNPPAGAGTEAFF | TGTGCCAGCAACCCCCCCGCGGGAGCAGGAACTGAAGCTTTCTTT